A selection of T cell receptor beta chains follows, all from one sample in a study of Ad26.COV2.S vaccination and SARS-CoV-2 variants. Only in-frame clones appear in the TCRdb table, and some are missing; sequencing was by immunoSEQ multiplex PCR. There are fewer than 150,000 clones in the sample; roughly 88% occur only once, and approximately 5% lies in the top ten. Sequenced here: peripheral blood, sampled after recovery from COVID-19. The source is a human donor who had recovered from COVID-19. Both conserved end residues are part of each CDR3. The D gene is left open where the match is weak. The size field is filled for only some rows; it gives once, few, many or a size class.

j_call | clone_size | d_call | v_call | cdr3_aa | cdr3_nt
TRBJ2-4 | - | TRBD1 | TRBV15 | CATSRAGDRAYFPYF | TGTGCCACCAGCAGAGCAGGGGACAGGGCGTATTTCCCCTACTTC
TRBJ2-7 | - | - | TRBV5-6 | CASSFGESGSYEQYF | TGTGCCAGCAGCTTTGGAGAATCGGGAAGCTACGAGCAGTACTTC
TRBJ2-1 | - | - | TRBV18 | CASSPQRSVGDNEQFF | TGTGCCAGCTCACCACAGCGAAGCGTCGGGGACAATGAGCAGTTCTTC
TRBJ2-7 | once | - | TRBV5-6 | CASSLRHEQYF | TGTGCCAGCAGCCTCCGGCACGAGCAGTACTTC
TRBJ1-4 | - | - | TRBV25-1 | CASSEWTLTNEKLFF | TGTGCCAGCAGTGAATGGACACTAACTAATGAAAAACTGTTTTTT
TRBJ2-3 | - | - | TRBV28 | CACRTDSSTDTQYF | TGTGCCTGCAGGACGGATTCTAGCACAGATACGCAGTATTTT
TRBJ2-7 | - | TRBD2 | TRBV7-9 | CASSSLVYERDLYEQYF | TGTGCCAGCAGCTCGCTGGTTTACGAGCGGGACCTCTACGAGCAGTACTTC
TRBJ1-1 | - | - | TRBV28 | CASSLIGRSTEAFF | TGTGCCAGCAGTTTAATAGGAAGGAGCACTGAAGCTTTCTTT
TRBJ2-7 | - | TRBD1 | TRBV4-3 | CASSPNPGQNYEQYF | TGCGCCAGCAGCCCCAATCCGGGACAGAACTACGAGCAGTACTTC
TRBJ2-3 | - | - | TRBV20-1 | CSASGQGDDTQYF | TGCAGTGCTAGTGGGCAGGGTGACGATACGCAGTATTTT
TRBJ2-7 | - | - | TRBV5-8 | CASTYLPFPEQYF | TGTGCCAGCACCTACCTCCCTTTTCCCGAGCAGTACTTC
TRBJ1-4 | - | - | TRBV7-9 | CASSPSGRNEKLFF | TGTGCCAGCAGCCCTTCGGGACGAAATGAAAAACTGTTTTTT
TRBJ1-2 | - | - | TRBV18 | CASSPTREGVYGYTF | TGTGCCAGCTCACCAACGAGGGAGGGGGTCTATGGCTACACCTTC
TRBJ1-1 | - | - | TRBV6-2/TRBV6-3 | CASSPHRDLEAFF | TGTGCCAGCAGTCCCCACCGGGACTTGGAAGCTTTCTTT
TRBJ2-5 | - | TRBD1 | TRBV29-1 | CSVESDREYQETQYF | TGCAGCGTAGAATCGGACAGGGAATATCAAGAGACCCAGTACTTC
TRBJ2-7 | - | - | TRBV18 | CASSPLKTYEQYF | TGTGCCAGCTCACCCCTAAAAACCTACGAGCAGTACTTC
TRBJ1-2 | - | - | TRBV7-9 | CASSPAGVYYGYTF | TGTGCCAGCAGCCCAGCTGGGGTATACTATGGCTACACCTTC
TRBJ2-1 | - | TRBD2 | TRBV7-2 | CASSFGGGRGSEQFF | TGTGCCAGCAGCTTCGGCGGGGGGAGGGGTAGTGAGCAGTTCTTC
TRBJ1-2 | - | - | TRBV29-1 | CSASQGTNYGYTF | TGCAGCGCGTCACAAGGAACTAACTATGGCTACACCTTC
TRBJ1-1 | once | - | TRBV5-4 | CASSLVSGATEAFF | TGTGCCAGCAGCTTGGTTTCAGGGGCCACTGAAGCTTTCTTT
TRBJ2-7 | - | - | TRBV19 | CASSISLAFYEQYF | TGTGCCAGTAGTATATCTTTGGCCTTCTACGAGCAGTACTTC
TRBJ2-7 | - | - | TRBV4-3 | CASSQDLGDSYEQYF | TGCGCCAGCAGCCAAGATTTGGGGGACTCCTACGAGCAGTACTTC
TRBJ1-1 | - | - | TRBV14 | CASSQAGSREAFF | TGTGCCAGCAGCCAAGCCGGGAGCCGGGAAGCTTTCTTT
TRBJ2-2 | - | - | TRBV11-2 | CASSLLITGELFF | TGTGCCAGCAGCCTACTAATAACCGGGGAGCTGTTTTTT
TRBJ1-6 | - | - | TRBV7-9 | CASSLGPGSNSPLHF | TGTGCCAGCAGCTTAGGCCCCGGGAGTAATTCACCCCTCCACTTT